Described below is a single T cell receptor (beta chain) sequence and its context. This sample is drawn from a study of blood T cell repertoires in COVID-19. Data came from immunoSEQ multiplex PCR; TCRdb stores just in-frame clones and leaves some out. The sample has around 370,000 clones; 90% are singletons. This CDR3 is built from 15 residues. Germline loops: CDR1 LGHNA, CDR2 YNFKEQ. V was shortened by 0 bases and J by 3 bases, with 9 bases between the two germline ends. J is TRBJ1-3 and V is TRBV4-2; D gene uncertain. Sequences were obtained from peripheral blood. The source of this sequence is a man aged 18 to 29 with active or convalescent COVID-19. CDR3 nucleotide sequence: TGTGCCAGCAGCCAAGATCTGGGAGGTGGAAACACCATATATTTT. It is translated as CASSQDLGGGNTIYF.